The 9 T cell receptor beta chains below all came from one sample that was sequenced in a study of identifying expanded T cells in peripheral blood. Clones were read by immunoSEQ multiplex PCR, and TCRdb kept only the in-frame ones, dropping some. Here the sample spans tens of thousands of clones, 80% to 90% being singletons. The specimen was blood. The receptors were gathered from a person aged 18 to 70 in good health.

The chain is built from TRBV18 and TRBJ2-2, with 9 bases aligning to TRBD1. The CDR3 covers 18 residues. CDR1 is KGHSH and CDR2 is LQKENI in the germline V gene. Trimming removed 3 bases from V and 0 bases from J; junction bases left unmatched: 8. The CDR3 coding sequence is TGTGCCAGCTCACCCTTTTACAGGGGGCGGGCGAACACCGGGGAGCTGTTTTTT. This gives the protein CASSPFYRGRANTGELFF.

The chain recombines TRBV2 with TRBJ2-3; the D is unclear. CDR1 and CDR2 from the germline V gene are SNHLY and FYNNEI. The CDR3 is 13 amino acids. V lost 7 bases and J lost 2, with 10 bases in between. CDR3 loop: CASNNPFTDTQYF. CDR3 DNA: TGTGCCAGCAACAACCCCTTCACAGATACGCAGTATTTT.

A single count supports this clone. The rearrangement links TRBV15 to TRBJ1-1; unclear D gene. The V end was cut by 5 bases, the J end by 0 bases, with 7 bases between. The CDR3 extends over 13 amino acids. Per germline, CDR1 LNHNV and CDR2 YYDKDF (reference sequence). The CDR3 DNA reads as TGTGCCACCAGCGAAGGGTTGAACACTGAAGCTTTCTTT. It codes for CATSEGLNTEAFF.

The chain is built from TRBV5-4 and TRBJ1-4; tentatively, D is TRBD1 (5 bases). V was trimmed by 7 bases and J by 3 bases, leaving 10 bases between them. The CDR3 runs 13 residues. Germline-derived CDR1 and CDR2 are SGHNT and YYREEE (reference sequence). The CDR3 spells CASGGGSNEKLFF. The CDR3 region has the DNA TGTGCCAGCGGGGGGGGGTCTAATGAAAAACTGTTTTTT.

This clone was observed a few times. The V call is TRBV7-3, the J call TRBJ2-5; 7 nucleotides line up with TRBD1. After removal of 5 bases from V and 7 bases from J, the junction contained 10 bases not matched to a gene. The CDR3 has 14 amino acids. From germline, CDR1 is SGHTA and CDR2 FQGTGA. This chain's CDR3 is CASSPRGQGRTQYF. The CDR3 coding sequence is TGTGCCAGCAGCCCTAGGGGGCAGGGGCGGACCCAGTACTTC.

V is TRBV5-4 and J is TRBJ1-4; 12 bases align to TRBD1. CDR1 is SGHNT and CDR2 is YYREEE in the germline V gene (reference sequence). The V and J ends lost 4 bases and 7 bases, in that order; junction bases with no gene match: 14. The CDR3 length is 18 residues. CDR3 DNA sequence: TGTGCCAGCAGCCATGGAGGGACAGGGGGCGGGCGCGGTGAAAAACTGTTTTTT. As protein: CASSHGGTGGGRGEKLFF.

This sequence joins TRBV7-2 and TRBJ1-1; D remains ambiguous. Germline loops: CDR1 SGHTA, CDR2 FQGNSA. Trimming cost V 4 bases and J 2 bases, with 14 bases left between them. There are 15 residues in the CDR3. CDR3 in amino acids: CASSSESLRNTEAFF. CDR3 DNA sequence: TGTGCCAGCAGCTCGGAGAGTCTCCGCAACACTGAAGCTTTCTTT.

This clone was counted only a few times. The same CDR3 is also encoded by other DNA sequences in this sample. The CDR3 reads CASSLSNQPQHF. The CDR3 DNA reads as TGTGCCAGCAGCTTAAGCAATCAGCCCCAGCATTTT. V gene TRBV7-9 combines with J gene TRBJ1-5, with unresolved D. V gave up 2 bases and J gave up 1 base, with 0 bases separating them. Germline V gives CDR1 SEHNR, CDR2 FQNEAQ (reference sequence). The CDR3 consists of 12 residues.

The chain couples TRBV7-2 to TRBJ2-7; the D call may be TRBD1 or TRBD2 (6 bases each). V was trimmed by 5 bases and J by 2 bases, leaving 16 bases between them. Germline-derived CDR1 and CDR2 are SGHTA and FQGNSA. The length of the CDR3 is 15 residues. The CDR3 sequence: CASSAPGAGAYEQYF. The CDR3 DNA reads TGTGCCAGCAGCGCTCCGGGAGCAGGGGCCTACGAGCAGTACTTC.